The text below deals with one T cell receptor (beta chain). Trimming cost V 0 bases and J 3 bases, with 12 bases left between them. Looked up from germline, CDR1 is SGHKS and CDR2 is YYEKEE (reference sequence). This CDR3 is built from 15 residues. The record originates from a study of T cell responses to AZD1222 COVID-19 vaccine. Method: immunoSEQ multiplex PCR; TCRdb's copy keeps in-frame clones and lacks some. The data contain about 260,000 clones, 80% to 95% of them singletons. The rearrangement links TRBV5-5 to TRBJ1-1; unclear D gene. The material was peripheral blood, obtained on day 0 of AZD1222 vaccination. The TCR comes from an adult in good health. This CDR3 is CASSLGWGSDTEAFF. The CDR3 nucleotides are TGTGCCAGCAGCTTGGGGTGGGGTAGTGACACTGAAGCTTTCTTT.